This T cell receptor (beta chain) emerged from a study of radiotherapy plus CTLA-4 blockade in lung cancer. Findings and caveats of the study: In blood, tumor-derived TCR clones expanded after radiotherapy plus ipilimumab. The best predictor of response was reported to be early blood T cell clone dynamics, with interferon-beta.

Method: immunoSEQ multiplex PCR; TCRdb's copy keeps in-frame clones and lacks some. The table has over 60,000 clones, more than 75% seen once. The V and J ends lost 6 bases and 9 bases respectively, with 20 bases between them. The CDR3 is 14 amino acids. CDR1 is MNHEY, CDR2 SVGAGI, per germline. In regard to this clone: The antigen is unknown.

Focal radiation plus CTLA-4 blockade with ipilimumab was given to patients with chemo-refractory metastatic non-small-cell lung cancer. The TCR comes from a human donor with non-small cell lung cancer who had stable disease on radiotherapy plus ipilimumab. This chain links TRBV6-5 with TRBJ2-5; perhaps TRBD2 as D (6 bases). The sequences come from peripheral blood, collected from a patient treated with radiotherapy plus ipilimumab. The CDR3 region has the DNA TGTGCCAGCAGCCTAACGGGGGAAATAGGGGCCCAGTACTTC. It encodes CASSLTGEIGAQYF.